This entry concerns a single T cell receptor (beta chain). Its antigen is undetermined. The data were obtained in a study of cytomegalovirus exposure and HLA in healthy donors. About the study: Early released data comprised approximately 85 million unique TCRs from HLA-typed donors. General study findings and limits: Versus the roughly 640-donor mean, an Asian-associated ancestry cluster reportedly showed fewer N-insertions in a later analysis.

CDR1 is MNHEY, CDR2 SVGAGI, per germline. This CDR3 region has 12 residues. V was cut by 8 bases and J by 7 bases, with 11 bases left in between. The PCR was carried out with 60 Vbeta primers and 13 Jbeta primers. Some clones are missing from TCRdb's copy, which holds only in-frame ones; the method was immunoSEQ multiplex PCR. The table lists about 190,000 clones, 85% of them singletons. Sequencing was performed on PBMCs. This chain connects TRBV6-5 to TRBJ1-4; tentative D call: TRBD1 (5 bases). This clonotype was obtained from a boy between 2 and 15 years old in good health and CMV-seronegative. The CDR3 nucleotides read TGTGCCAGCGGAAGGGGTGGTGAAAAACTGTTTTTT. It translates to CASGRGGEKLFF.